This T cell receptor (beta chain) was sequenced for a study of shared clonotypes between healthy human individuals. Overall study results and limits: When compared with the clonotypes that were shared by all four sorted-subset donors, the non-shared clonotypes turned out to have lower generation probabilities. Even with large depth, rarefaction showed that sorted-subset sequencing was incomplete.

Data came from immunoSEQ multiplex PCR; TCRdb stores just in-frame clones and leaves some out. The sample consists of over a million clones, roughly 96% of them appearing once. None of the donors, who were healthy HIV-negative adults, had recently had acute infections or vaccinations. As concerns this clone: The antigen is undetermined.

The sequencing input was naive CD4+ T cells sorted from blood. Sample subset: CD45RA+ positively selected. The TCR comes from a man aged 30-40 years in good health.

The CDR3 bases are TGTGCCAGCAGCTTAGAGGGGGTTAGTCCTAACTATGGCTACACCTTC. This encodes CASSLEGVSPNYGYTF. The chain is built from TRBV11-2 and TRBJ1-2; D might be TRBD1 (5 bases). Trimming pared 0 bases from V and 0 bases from J, leaving 11 bases between. This CDR3 comprises 16 residues. Germline CDR1 is SGHAT and CDR2 is FQNNGV.